This TCR beta chain comes out of a study of patients and donors after allogeneic stem cell transplantation. V was shortened by 3 bases and J by 6 bases, with 10 bases between the two germline ends. Germline assignment: CDR1 SGHKS and CDR2 YYEKEE (reference sequence). This CDR3 is built from 13 residues. TCRdb passed the RT-PCR reads through MiXCR, listing each CDR3 protein once. Of about a million distinct CDR3 sequences detected, about a sixth appear once; the ten largest clones hold around 6%. This receptor was identified in a human donor who was either an allogeneic HSCT recipient or a stem cell or donor lymphocyte infusion donor (not recorded which). It is not recorded whose cells these are; they may come from a transplant donor. The genes are TRBV5-5 and TRBJ2-1; D call uncertain. Material: blood, either unsorted or a sorted T cell fraction (not recorded which). CDR3 residues: CASSWIVSNEQFF. DNA of the CDR3: TGTGCCAGCAGCTGGATAGTGAGCAATGAGCAGTTCTTC.